This T cell receptor beta chain was recorded in a study of brain T cells in children with intractable seizures. Notes on the study in general: Patients' HCMV serostatus was unknown; virus specificity rests on CDR3 similarity alone.

As for time point: blood from clinic visit 5 months post-surgery; TSC patient then seizure free. Sequencing was limited to surgery cases with top T cell transcript signatures in brain tissue. Before surgery, patients took at least one anti-epileptic drug. TCRdb's copy holds only in-frame clones and misses some; the assay was immunoSEQ multiplex PCR. The sample has hundreds of thousands of clones, about 93% seen once. Comment on this clone: As yet, its antigen is unknown. The same CDR3 also results from other DNA sequences found in this sample.

The germline V and J ends were trimmed by 3 bases and 4 bases, with 6 bases remaining between them. The CDR3 extends over 12 amino acids. V gene TRBV12-3 or TRBV12-4 combines with J gene TRBJ1-1; D may be TRBD1 (5 bases). The specimen was peripheral blood, collected roughly 5 months after surgery. This receptor was obtained from a boy younger than two with tuberous sclerosis and intractable seizures. CDR3 bases: TGTGCCAGCAGTTTTGGGGGCACTGAAGCTTTCTTT. Its protein is CASSFGGTEAFF.